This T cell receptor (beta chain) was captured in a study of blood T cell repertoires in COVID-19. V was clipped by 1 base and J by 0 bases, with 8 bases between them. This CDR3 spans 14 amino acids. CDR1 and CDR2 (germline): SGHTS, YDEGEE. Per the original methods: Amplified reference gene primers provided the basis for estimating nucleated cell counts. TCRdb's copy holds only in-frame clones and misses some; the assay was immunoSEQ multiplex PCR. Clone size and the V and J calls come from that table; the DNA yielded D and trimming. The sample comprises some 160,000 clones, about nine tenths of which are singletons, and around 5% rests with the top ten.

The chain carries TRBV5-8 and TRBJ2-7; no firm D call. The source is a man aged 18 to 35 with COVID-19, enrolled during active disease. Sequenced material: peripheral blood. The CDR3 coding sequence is TGTGCCAGCAGCTTGTTCAGGTCCTCCTACGAGCAGTACTTC. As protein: CASSLFRSSYEQYF.